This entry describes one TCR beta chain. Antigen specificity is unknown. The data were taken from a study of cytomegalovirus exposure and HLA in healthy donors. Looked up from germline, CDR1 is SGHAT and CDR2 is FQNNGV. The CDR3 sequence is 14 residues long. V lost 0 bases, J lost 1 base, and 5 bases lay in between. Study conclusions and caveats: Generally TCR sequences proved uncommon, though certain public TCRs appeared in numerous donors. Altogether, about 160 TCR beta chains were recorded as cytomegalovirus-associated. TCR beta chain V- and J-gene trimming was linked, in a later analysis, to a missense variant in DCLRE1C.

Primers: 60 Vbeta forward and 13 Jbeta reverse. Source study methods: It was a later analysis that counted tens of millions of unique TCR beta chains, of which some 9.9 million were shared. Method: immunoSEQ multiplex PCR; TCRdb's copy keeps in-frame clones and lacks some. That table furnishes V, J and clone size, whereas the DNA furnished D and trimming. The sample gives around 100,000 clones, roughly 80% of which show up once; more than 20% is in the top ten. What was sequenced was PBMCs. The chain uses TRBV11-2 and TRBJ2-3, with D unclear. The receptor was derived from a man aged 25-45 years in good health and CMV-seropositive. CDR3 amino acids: CASSLDPGTDTQYF. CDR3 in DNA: TGTGCCAGCAGCTTAGATCCAGGCACAGATACGCAGTATTTT.